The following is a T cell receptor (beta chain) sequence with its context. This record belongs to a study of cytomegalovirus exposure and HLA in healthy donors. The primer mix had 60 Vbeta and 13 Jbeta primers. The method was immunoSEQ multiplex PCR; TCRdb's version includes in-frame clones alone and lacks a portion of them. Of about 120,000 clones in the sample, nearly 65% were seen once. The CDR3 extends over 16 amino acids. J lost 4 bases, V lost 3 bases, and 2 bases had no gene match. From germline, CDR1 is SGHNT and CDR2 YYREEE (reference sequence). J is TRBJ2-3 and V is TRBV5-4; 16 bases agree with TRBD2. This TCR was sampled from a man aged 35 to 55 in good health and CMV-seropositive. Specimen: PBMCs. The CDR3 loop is CASSWGLAGGADTQYF. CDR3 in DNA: TGTGCCAGCAGCTGGGGACTAGCGGGAGGGGCAGATACGCAGTATTTT.